This is a list of T cell receptor beta chains from one sample in a study of Ad26.COV2.S vaccination and SARS-CoV-2 variants. The protocol was immunoSEQ multiplex PCR, while the TCRdb copy is restricted to in-frame clones and leaves out a portion. The sample has approximately 400,000 clones, about 88% seen once. Specimen: peripheral blood, collected in a trial of Ad26.COV2.S vaccine versus placebo. Receptor source: a person between 18 and 65 years old who received the Ad26.COV2.S COVID-19 vaccine or a placebo. Each CDR3 is given with its conserved first and last residue. The D gene is left open where the match is weak. Size is omitted from some rows. Given values are once, few, many or a class for expanded clones.

V gene	J gene	D gene	clone size	CDR3 protein	CDR3 DNA
TRBV4-1	TRBJ1-1	TRBD1	-	CASSYGQGLTEAFF	TGCGCCAGCAGCTATGGACAGGGGTTGACTGAAGCTTTCTTT
TRBV24-1	TRBJ2-5	TRBD1	once	CATNPQGAVEETQYF	TGTGCCACCAACCCACAGGGGGCCGTAGAAGAGACCCAGTACTTC
TRBV12-3/TRBV12-4	TRBJ1-2	TRBD1	-	CASREGGNYGYTF	TGTGCCAGCAGGGAAGGGGGCAACTATGGCTACACCTTC
TRBV15	TRBJ2-7	-	once	CATSRDRLGTQPYEQYF	TGTGCCACCAGCAGAGATAGATTAGGGACCCAACCCTACGAGCAGTACTTC
TRBV5-1	TRBJ2-3	-	-	CASSLGGSTDTQYF	TGCGCCAGCAGCTTGGGGGGCAGCACAGATACGCAGTATTTT
TRBV30	TRBJ2-3	-	-	CAWSSADTQYF	TGTGCCTGGAGCTCTGCAGATACGCAGTATTTT
TRBV7-2	TRBJ2-3	-	-	CASSLVGNTDTQYF	TGTGCCAGCAGCTTAGTTGGCAACACAGATACGCAGTATTTT
TRBV9	TRBJ2-6	-	-	CASSVGVQRASVGANVLTF	TGTGCCAGCAGCGTAGGTGTCCAGCGGGCTAGTGTAGGGGCCAACGTCCTGACTTTC
TRBV7-2	TRBJ2-6	-	-	CASSLRDGREGAGANVLTF	TGTGCCAGCAGCTTACGGGACGGCAGGGAAGGTGCTGGGGCCAACGTCCTGACTTTC
TRBV7-2	TRBJ2-5	-	-	CASSLATTETQYF	TGTGCCAGCAGCTTAGCGACTACCGAGACCCAGTACTTC
TRBV3-1/TRBV3-2	TRBJ1-4	-	-	CASSQGVGRVSEKLFF	TGTGCCAGCAGCCAAGGGGTCGGCAGGGTGTCTGAAAAACTGTTTTTT